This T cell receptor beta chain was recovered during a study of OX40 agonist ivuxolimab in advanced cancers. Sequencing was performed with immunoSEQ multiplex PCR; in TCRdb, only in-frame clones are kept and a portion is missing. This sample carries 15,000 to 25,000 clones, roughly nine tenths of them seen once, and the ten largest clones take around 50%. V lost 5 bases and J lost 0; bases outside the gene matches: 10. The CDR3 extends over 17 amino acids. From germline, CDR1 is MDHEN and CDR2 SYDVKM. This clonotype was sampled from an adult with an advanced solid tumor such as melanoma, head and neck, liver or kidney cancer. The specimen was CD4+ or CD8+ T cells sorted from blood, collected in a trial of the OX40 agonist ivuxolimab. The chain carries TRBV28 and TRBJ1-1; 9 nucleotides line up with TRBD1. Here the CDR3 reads CASSLTGGLGVNTEAFF. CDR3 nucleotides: TGTGCCAGCAGTCTAACAGGGGGCTTAGGGGTGAACACTGAAGCTTTCTTT.